One T cell receptor beta chain is described in this entry. Repertoires were generated with immunoSEQ multiplex PCR, while TCRdb's copy carries only in-frame clones and drops some. The sample lists 65,000 to 80,000 clones, over 80% occurring once. This specimen comes from a study of T cell changes during pregnancy in multiple sclerosis. Germline V gives CDR1 MNHNS, CDR2 SASEGT. There are 15 residues in the CDR3. V was shortened by 1 base and J by 7 bases, with 13 bases between the two germline ends. The V call is TRBV6-1, the J call TRBJ1-4; D perhaps matches TRBD1 (6 bases). The TCR sequence derives from a female donor with multiple sclerosis, enrolled in a pregnancy study. Here the sequenced sample was peripheral blood, taken in the first trimester of pregnancy. The CDR3 loop reads CASSEGPGESEKLFF. The DNA for the CDR3 is TGTGCCAGCAGTGAAGGGCCAGGGGAGAGTGAAAAACTGTTTTTT.